This is a list of T cell receptor beta chains from one sample in a study of blood T cell repertoires in COVID-19. The data were produced by immunoSEQ multiplex PCR, yet TCRdb's version contains in-frame clones alone and is incomplete. Seen here are about 180,000 clones, 70% to 90% observed once, and the top ten hold less than 0.7%. The sequenced sample was peripheral blood. These receptors were collected from a man aged 55 to 70 with COVID-19, enrolled during active disease. CDR3s include the opening cysteine and the closing phenylalanine or tryptophan. Each record gives: clone size, V gene, J gene, D gene, CDR3 DNA, CDR3 protein. The D gene is left open where the match is weak. The size of a clone is reported for some rows only, either as once, few or many, or as a class for expanded clones.

>-|TRBV30|TRBJ2-3|-
TGTGCCTGGAGTGTCAATCTCCTGCCCCAGGTCACAGATACGCAGTATTTT
CAWSVNLLPQVTDTQYF
>-|TRBV19|TRBJ1-4|TRBD1
TGTGCCAGTAGCCACAGGACAGGGCCTGAAAAACTGTTTTTT
CASSHRTGPEKLFF
>once|TRBV10-3|TRBJ1-6|-
TGTGCCATCAGTGAAGTCGGAGGGGCACCCCTCCACTTT
CAISEVGGAPLHF
>-|TRBV14|TRBJ1-6|-
TGTGCCAGCAGCCAAAGCTCCCCTAATTCACCCCTCCACTTT
CASSQSSPNSPLHF
>-|TRBV20-1|TRBJ2-4|TRBD2
TGCAGTGCTAGTCCCGGGACTAATACGAACAGAAACATTCAGTACTTC
CSASPGTNTNRNIQYF
>-|TRBV10-3|TRBJ2-2|TRBD2
TGTGCCATCAGTGAAGAACAGCGGGGATACACCGGGGAGCTGTTTTTT
CAISEEQRGYTGELFF
>-|TRBV3-1/TRBV3-2|TRBJ2-1|TRBD2
TGTGCCAGCAGCCAGTCTTCTGGACTAGCGGGAGGGTCCTACAATGAGCAGTTCTTC
CASSQSSGLAGGSYNEQFF
>-|TRBV11-3|TRBJ2-7|TRBD1
TGTGCCAGCAGCTCGACCGGGACAGGGCTGTACGAGCAGTACTTC
CASSSTGTGLYEQYF
>few|TRBV7-2|TRBJ2-7|-
TGTGCCAGCAGCCCCGGTTTCTCAGGGAGGAGCTACGAGCAGTACTTC
CASSPGFSGRSYEQYF
>-|TRBV9|TRBJ1-2|-
TGTGCCAGCAGCCTTACGAGGACAGTCTCTAACTATGGCTACACCTTC
CASSLTRTVSNYGYTF
>few|TRBV19|TRBJ1-2|TRBD1
TGTGCCAGTACCGAGGGACAGAAGACCTTCTATGGCTACACCTTC
CASTEGQKTFYGYTF
>-|TRBV28|TRBJ1-2|TRBD1
TGTGCCAGCATCTCTGGGGGGACAGGGTCCCTTAACTATGGCTACACCTTC
CASISGGTGSLNYGYTF
>-|TRBV9|TRBJ1-4|-
TGTGCCAGCAGCGCAGGGTTAACTAATGAAAAACTGTTTTTT
CASSAGLTNEKLFF
>-|TRBV3-1/TRBV3-2|TRBJ1-1|TRBD1
TGTGCCAGCAGCCGTAACGCAGGGGGCCGGAGGGAAGCTTTCTTT
CASSRNAGGRREAFF
>few|TRBV10-3|TRBJ1-1|TRBD1
TGTGCCATCAGTGAGTGGGGGACAGGGGGCTTGTCTGAAGCTTTCTTT
CAISEWGTGGLSEAFF
>-|TRBV7-2|TRBJ2-7|-
TGTGCCAGCAGCTTAGGCCCGCTTACGGTAAGCTACGAGCAGTACTTC
CASSLGPLTVSYEQYF
>-|TRBV7-2|TRBJ2-7|-
TGTGCCAGCAGCCCCCGGTCAGGGTTCTCCTACGAGCAGTACTTC
CASSPRSGFSYEQYF
>-|TRBV19|TRBJ1-2|-
TGTGCCAGTAGCCGGTCGACAACTAACTATGGCTACACCTTC
CASSRSTTNYGYTF
>-|TRBV7-3|TRBJ2-1|TRBD2
TGTGCCAGCAGCTCCCAACTAGCGGCCTGGGATGAGCAGTTCTTC
CASSSQLAAWDEQFF
>-|TRBV7-3|TRBJ1-1|-
TGTGCCAGCAGCTTCGGGGGGAACACTGAAGCTTTCTTT
CASSFGGNTEAFF
>-|TRBV28|TRBJ1-4|-
TGTGCCACCCAGGACCGGGGGTATGGCGGCGAAAAACTGTTTTTT
CATQDRGYGGEKLFF
>-|TRBV6-5|TRBJ1-2|TRBD1
TGTGCCAGCACCTCGGGACAGATGTTCTCGGGCTACACCTTC
CASTSGQMFSGYTF
>once|TRBV7-8|TRBJ1-4|TRBD1
TGTGCCAGCAGCTTAGGGACAGGCCATGAAAAACTGTTTTTT
CASSLGTGHEKLFF
>once|TRBV5-6|TRBJ2-5|-
TGTGCCAGCAGCTTGGTAGGCAGGGTGGGGGAGACCCAGTACTTC
CASSLVGRVGETQYF
>-|TRBV28|TRBJ1-2|-
TGTGCCACTACTACAGGTTATGGCTACACCTTC
CATTTGYGYTF
>-|TRBV6-6|TRBJ1-4|-
TGTGCCAGCAGAGGGGGTGAAAAACTGTTTTTT
CASRGGEKLFF
>-|TRBV3-1/TRBV3-2|TRBJ1-1|TRBD1
TGTGCCAGCAGCCAAGTTGGGACAGCGAACACTGAAGCTTTCTTT
CASSQVGTANTEAFF
>-|TRBV6-6|TRBJ1-4|TRBD1
TGTGCCAGCAGCAACCGACAGGGGTCTAATGAAAAACTGTTTTTT
CASSNRQGSNEKLFF
>-|TRBV5-4|TRBJ1-2|TRBD1
TGTGCCAGCAGCCCTTTGTTAATTAACAGGGGCGGCTATGGCTACACCTTC
CASSPLLINRGGYGYTF
>-|TRBV7-8|TRBJ2-1|-
TGTGCCAGCAGCTTAGCTGGAGGGGCCATCTCCTACAATGAGCAGTTCTTC
CASSLAGGAISYNEQFF
>-|TRBV24-1|TRBJ1-4|-
TGTGCCACCAGTGAGTCCGGGACAAAGAATGAAAAACTGTTTTTT
CATSESGTKNEKLFF
>-|TRBV18|TRBJ1-6|TRBD1
TGTGCCAGCTCACCGGGACAGGTTGAGGGTTCACCCCTCCACTTT
CASSPGQVEGSPLHF
>-|TRBV6-5|TRBJ1-2|-
TGTGCCAGCGTCTCACAGACCTATGGCTACACCTTC
CASVSQTYGYTF
>-|TRBV5-1|TRBJ1-4|TRBD1
TGCGCCAGCAGCTTGGAGGGACAGGGCGGCGAAAAACTGTTTTTT
CASSLEGQGGEKLFF
>-|TRBV7-9|TRBJ1-1|-
TGTGCCAGCAGCTCACAGGGTGTCCACACTGAAGCTTTCTTT
CASSSQGVHTEAFF
>-|TRBV24-1|TRBJ1-4|-
TGTGCCACCAGTGATGGTGGCAGATCAACTAATGAAAAACTGTTTTTT
CATSDGGRSTNEKLFF
>-|TRBV5-5|TRBJ1-1|-
TGTGCCAGCAGCTGGGGGACACCTATGAACACTGAAGCTTTCTTT
CASSWGTPMNTEAFF
>-|TRBV5-4|TRBJ1-2|TRBD1
TGTGCCAGCAGCTTGGAAGACAGGGGGATCTATGGCTACACCTTC
CASSLEDRGIYGYTF
>-|TRBV5-1|TRBJ2-1|TRBD2
TGCGCCAGCAGGGACGGGACTAGCGTTAATGAGCAGTTCTTC
CASRDGTSVNEQFF
>-|TRBV11-2|TRBJ2-5|-
TGTGCCAGCAGCTTACGGTCCGACCCCACACGGGGAGAGACCCAGTACTTC
CASSLRSDPTRGETQYF
>-|TRBV29-1|TRBJ2-1|-
TGCAGCGTTGAAGTAGCCCCCCTATCCTACAATGAGCAGTTCTTC
CSVEVAPLSYNEQFF
>-|TRBV15|TRBJ1-5|-
TGTGCCACCAGCCCGATAACATTCAATCAGCCCCAGCATTTT
CATSPITFNQPQHF
>-|TRBV7-2|TRBJ1-1|-
TGTGCCAGCAGCTTAGGGCTCAGGGCTGAAGCTTTCTTT
CASSLGLRAEAFF
>-|TRBV3-1/TRBV3-2|TRBJ2-3|TRBD2
TGTGCCAGCAGCCATCGGAGGAGCGGGGGGGCAGATACGCAGTATTTT
CASSHRRSGGADTQYF
>-|TRBV18|TRBJ2-3|TRBD1
TGTGCCAGCTCACCGGGACAGGCAGGTAGCACAGATACGCAGTATTTT
CASSPGQAGSTDTQYF
>-|TRBV19|TRBJ1-5|-
TGTGCCAGTAGTATTCAGGGGAGCATTGCTCAGCCCCAGCATTTT
CASSIQGSIAQPQHF
>-|TRBV4-3|TRBJ1-5|-
TGCGCCAGCAGCCCCTCCCGAACAGGGAATAGCAATCAGCCCCAGCATTTT
CASSPSRTGNSNQPQHF
>-|TRBV2|TRBJ2-4|-
TGTGCCAGCACCAAGGCTAGCGTAACCAAAAACATTCAGTACTTC
CASTKASVTKNIQYF
>once|TRBV6-5|TRBJ2-1|TRBD2
TGTGCCAGCAGTTATGGCGGGAGGAGAAACAATGAGCAGTTCTTC
CASSYGGRRNNEQFF
>-|TRBV7-9|TRBJ2-1|-
TGTGCCAGCAGCTTAGCGGGAGTCGCGGCGTATGAGCAGTTCTTC
CASSLAGVAAYEQFF
>-|TRBV25-1|TRBJ1-2|-
TGTGCCAGCAGTAACACCCCACCCCTCTACACCTTC
CASSNTPPLYTF
>-|TRBV6-5|TRBJ2-7|TRBD2
TGTGCCAGCAGTTACGGTAGCGGGAACCGTTACGAGCAGTACTTC
CASSYGSGNRYEQYF
>-|TRBV7-3|TRBJ1-6|TRBD1
TGTGCCAGCAGCTTAGACAGGGCCGGCTCACCCCTCCACTTT
CASSLDRAGSPLHF
>-|TRBV30|TRBJ1-6|-
TGTGCCTGGAGTGTTCTGGGGAGCTCCTATAATTCACCCCTCCACTTT
CAWSVLGSSYNSPLHF
>-|TRBV30|TRBJ2-2|TRBD2
TGTGCCTGGAGTGGACTAGCGGCCGGGGAGCTGTTTTTT
CAWSGLAAGELFF
>few|TRBV7-2|TRBJ1-1|-
TGTGCCAGCAGCCCTGACAGGATAGCCACTGAAGCTTTCTTT
CASSPDRIATEAFF
>-|TRBV5-1|TRBJ2-5|TRBD1
TGCGCCAGTGCCAAAATCCCGGGACAGGGGGCTTTTGAGACCCAGTACTTC
CASAKIPGQGAFETQYF
>-|TRBV4-2|TRBJ1-4|-
TGTGCCAGCAGCCAAGATCGGGGATCTAATGAAAAACTGTTTTTT
CASSQDRGSNEKLFF
>-|TRBV19|TRBJ2-1|TRBD2
TGTGCCAGTAGCCGCCTGGGACTAGCGAGCTCCTACAATGAGCAGTTCTTC
CASSRLGLASSYNEQFF